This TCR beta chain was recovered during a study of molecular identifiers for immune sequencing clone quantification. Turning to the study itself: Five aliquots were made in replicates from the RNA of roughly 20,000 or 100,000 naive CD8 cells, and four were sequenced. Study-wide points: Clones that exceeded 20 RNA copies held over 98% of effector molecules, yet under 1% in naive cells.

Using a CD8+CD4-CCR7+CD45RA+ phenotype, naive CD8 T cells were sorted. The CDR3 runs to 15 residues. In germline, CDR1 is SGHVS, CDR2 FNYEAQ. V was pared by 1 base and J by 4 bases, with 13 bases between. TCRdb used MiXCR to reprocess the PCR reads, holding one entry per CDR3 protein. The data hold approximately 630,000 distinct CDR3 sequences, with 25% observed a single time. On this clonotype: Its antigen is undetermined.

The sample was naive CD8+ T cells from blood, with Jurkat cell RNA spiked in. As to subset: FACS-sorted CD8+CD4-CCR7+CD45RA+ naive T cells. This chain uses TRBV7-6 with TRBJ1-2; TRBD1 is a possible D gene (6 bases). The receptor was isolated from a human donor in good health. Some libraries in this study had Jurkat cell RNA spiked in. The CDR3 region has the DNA TGTGCCAGCAGCTTAGGCCCGGGGGCGGGCTATGGCTACACCTTC. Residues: CASSLGPGAGYGYTF.